This note documents a single TCR beta chain sequence. Its cognate antigen is unknown. This CDR3 has 14 amino acids. Germline CDR1 reads MDHEN; CDR2 reads SYDVKM. UMI-labeled 5' RACE yielded the TRB cDNA libraries. After re-calling the 5' RACE reads, TCRdb lists one entry per CDR3 protein, DNA absent. This repertoire includes tens of thousands of distinct CDR3 sequences. The data are from a study of CXCR3-negative and CXCR3-positive naive CD8 T cells. Overall study results and limits: A higher hydrophobicity marked the TRB CDR3s of CXCR3-positive naive cells versus CXCR3-negative naive cells.

The clonotype comes from a human donor in good health. Some clones in this sample may be carry-over from other donors' samples. The V and J genes are TRBV28 and TRBJ2-1. Sequencing was performed on naive CXCR3+ CD8+ T cells from blood. Subset here: CD45RO-CCR7+CD27+CD95- naive CD8+ T cells expressing CXCR3 (TNR3+). The CDR3 loop is CASSSRTTHIEQFF. The full variable domain, with the rest looked up from reference TRBV28 and TRBJ2-1, is DVKVTQSSRYLVKRTGEKVFLECVQDMDHENMFWYRQDPGLGLRLIYFSYDVKMKEKGDIPEGYSVSREKKERFSLILESASTNQTSMYLCASSSRTTHIEQFFGPGTRLTVL.